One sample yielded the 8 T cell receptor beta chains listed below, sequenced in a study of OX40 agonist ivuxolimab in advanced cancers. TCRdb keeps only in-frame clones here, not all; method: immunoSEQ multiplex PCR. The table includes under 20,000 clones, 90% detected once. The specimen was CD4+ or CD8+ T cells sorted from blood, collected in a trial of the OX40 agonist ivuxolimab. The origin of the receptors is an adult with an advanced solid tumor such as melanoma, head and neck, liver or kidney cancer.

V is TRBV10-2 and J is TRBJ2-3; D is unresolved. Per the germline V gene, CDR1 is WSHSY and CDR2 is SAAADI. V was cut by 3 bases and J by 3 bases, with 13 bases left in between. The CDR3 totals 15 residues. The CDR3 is CASSDAPSWTDTQYF. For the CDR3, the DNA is TGCGCCAGCAGTGACGCTCCGTCCTGGACAGATACGCAGTATTTT.

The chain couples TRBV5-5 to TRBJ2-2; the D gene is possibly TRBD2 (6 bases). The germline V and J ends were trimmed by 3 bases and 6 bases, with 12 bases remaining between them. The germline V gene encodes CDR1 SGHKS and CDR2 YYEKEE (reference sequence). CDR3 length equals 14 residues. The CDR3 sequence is CASSSSGVPGELFF. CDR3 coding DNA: TGTGCCAGCAGCTCTTCGGGAGTGCCCGGGGAGCTGTTTTTT.

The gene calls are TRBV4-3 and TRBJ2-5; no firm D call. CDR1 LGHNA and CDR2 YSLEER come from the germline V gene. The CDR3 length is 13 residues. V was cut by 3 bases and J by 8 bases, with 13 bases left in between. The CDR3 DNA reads TGCGCCAGCAGCCAGGTTTTCGAAACTACCCAGTACTTC. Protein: CASSQVFETTQYF.

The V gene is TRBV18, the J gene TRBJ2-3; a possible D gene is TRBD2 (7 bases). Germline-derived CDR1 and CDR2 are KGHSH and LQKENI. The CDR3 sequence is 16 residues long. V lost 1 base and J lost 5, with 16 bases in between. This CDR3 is CASSPLTGGQQDTQYF. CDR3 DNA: TGTGCCAGCTCACCACTCACGGGAGGACAGCAAGATACGCAGTATTTT.

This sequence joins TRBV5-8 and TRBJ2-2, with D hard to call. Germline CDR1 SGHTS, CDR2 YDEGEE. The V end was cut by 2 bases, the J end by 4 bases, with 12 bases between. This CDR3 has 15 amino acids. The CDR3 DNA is TGTGCCAGCAGCTTCAAGGCTAGTCTCACCGGGGAGCTGTTTTTT. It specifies CASSFKASLTGELFF.

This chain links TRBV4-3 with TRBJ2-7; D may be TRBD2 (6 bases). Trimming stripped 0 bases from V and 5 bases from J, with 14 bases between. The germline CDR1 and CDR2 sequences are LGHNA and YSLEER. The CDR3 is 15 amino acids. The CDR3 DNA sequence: TGCGCCAGCAGCCAAGAAGAGGGGCCGGGGGACGAGCAGTACTTC. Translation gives CASSQEEGPGDEQYF.

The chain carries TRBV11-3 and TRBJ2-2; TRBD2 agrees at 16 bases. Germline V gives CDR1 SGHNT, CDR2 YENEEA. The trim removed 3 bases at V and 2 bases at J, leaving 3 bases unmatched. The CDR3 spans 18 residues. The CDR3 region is CASSLGLAGGPNTGELFF. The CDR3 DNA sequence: TGTGCCAGCAGCTTGGGACTAGCGGGAGGGCCTAACACCGGGGAGCTGTTTTTT.

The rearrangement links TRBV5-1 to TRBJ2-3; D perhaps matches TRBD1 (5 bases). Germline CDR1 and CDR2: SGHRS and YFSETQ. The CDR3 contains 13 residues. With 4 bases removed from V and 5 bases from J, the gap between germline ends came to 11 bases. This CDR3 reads CASSTTVGDTQYF. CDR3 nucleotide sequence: TGCGCCAGCAGCACGACAGTGGGAGATACGCAGTATTTT.